This T cell receptor beta chain was identified during a study of cytomegalovirus exposure and HLA in healthy donors. General study points: Presence/absence analyses took donor sequencing depth as roughly uniform.

Comments on this clone: What it binds is unknown. A junction boundary mismatches the germline segment, possibly from a read error.

The V gene's germline CDR1 is SEHNR and CDR2 FQNEAQ (reference sequence). The CDR3 is 11 amino acids. PCR used 60 Vbeta primers and 13 Jbeta primers. The assay was immunoSEQ multiplex PCR, and TCRdb's table has in-frame clones only and misses some. The sample has approximately 120,000 clones, around three quarters seen once. Material for sequencing was PBMCs. This receptor was identified in a female donor in good health and CMV-seronegative. V gene TRBV7-9 combines with J gene TRBJ2-7; D might be TRBD1 (5 bases). This CDR3 reads CSSTRTGEQYF. As DNA, the CDR3 is TGTTCCAGCACCCGCACAGGCGAGCAGTACTTC.